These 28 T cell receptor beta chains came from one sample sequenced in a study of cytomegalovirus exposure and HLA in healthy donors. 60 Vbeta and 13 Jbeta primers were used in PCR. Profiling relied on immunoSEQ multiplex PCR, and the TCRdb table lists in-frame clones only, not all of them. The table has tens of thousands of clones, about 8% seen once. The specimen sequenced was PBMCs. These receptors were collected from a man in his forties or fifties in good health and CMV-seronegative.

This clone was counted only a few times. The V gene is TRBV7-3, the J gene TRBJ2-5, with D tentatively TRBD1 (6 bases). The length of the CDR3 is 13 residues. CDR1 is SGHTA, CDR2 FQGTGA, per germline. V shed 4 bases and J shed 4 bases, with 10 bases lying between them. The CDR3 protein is CASSSRGGETQYF. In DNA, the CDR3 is TGTGCCAGCAGCTCCAGGGGTGGAGAGACCCAGTACTTC. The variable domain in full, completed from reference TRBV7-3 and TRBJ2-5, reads GAGVSQTPSNKVTEKGKYVELRCDPISGHTALYWYRQSLGQGPEFLIYFQGTGAADDSGLPNDRFFAVRPEGSVSTLKIQRTERGDSAVYLCASSSRGGETQYFGPGTRLLVL.

CDR3 sequence (DNA): TGTGCCAGCAGCTTAGCGCTGGGAGCTAGCGGGAAACCCACAGATACGCAGTATTTT. This codes for CASSLALGASGKPTDTQYF. This sequence joins TRBV7-8 and TRBJ2-3; 9 positions match TRBD2. J was trimmed by 2 bases and V by 0 bases; bases with no gene match: 12. The CDR3 length is 19 residues. In germline, CDR1 is SGHVS, CDR2 FQNEAQ.

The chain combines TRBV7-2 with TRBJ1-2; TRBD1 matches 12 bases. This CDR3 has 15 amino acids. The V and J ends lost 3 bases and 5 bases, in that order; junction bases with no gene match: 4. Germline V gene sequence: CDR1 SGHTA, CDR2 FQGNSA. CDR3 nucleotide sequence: TGTGCCAGCAGCTTCCAGGGACAGGGGGCGTATGGCTACACCTTC. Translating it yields CASSFQGQGAYGYTF.

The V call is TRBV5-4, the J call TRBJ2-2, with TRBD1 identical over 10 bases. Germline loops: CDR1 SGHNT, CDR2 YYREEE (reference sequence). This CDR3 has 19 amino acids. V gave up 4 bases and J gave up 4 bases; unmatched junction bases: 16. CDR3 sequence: CASSGTPPGQGSLTGELFF. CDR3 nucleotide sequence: TGTGCCAGCAGCGGCACACCACCGGGACAGGGGTCCCTCACCGGGGAGCTGTTTTTT. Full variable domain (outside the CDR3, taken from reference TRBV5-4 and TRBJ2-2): ETGVTQSPTHLIKTRGQQVTLRCSSQSGHNTVSWYQQALGQGPQFIFQYYREEENGRGNFPPRFSGLQFPNYSSELNVNALELDDSALYLCASSGTPPGQGSLTGELFFGEGSRLTVL.

The CDR3 nucleotides read TGTGCCAGCAGTCCGGGACTAGCGGGGGACACCGGGGAGCTGTTTTTT. It is translated as CASSPGLAGDTGELFF. The rearrangement uses TRBV7-6 and TRBJ2-2, with TRBD2 matching 14 bases. The V gene's germline CDR1 is SGHVS and CDR2 FNYEAQ. Losses at the gene ends were 6 bases for V and 3 bases for J; bases not matched to a gene: 3. This CDR3 region has 16 residues.

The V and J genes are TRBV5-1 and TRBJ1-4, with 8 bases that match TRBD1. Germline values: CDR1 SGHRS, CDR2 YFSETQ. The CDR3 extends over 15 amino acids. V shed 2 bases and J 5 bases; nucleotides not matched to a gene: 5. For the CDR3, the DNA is TGCGCCAGCAGCTTAGGGGACAGGACGAATGAAAAACTGTTTTTT. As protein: CASSLGDRTNEKLFF.

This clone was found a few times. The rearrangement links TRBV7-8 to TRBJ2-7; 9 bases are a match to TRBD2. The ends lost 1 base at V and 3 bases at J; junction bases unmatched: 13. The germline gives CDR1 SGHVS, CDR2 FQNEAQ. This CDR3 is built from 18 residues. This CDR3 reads CASSLDGSGLAGNYEQYF. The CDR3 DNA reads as TGTGCCAGCAGCTTAGATGGTTCGGGCCTAGCGGGGAACTACGAGCAGTACTTC.

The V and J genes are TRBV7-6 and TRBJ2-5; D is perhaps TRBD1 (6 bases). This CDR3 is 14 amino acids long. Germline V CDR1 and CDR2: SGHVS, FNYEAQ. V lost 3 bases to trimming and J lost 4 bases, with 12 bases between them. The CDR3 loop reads CASSFRDTSETQYF. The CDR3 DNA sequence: TGTGCCAGCAGCTTCCGGGACACCTCAGAGACCCAGTACTTC.

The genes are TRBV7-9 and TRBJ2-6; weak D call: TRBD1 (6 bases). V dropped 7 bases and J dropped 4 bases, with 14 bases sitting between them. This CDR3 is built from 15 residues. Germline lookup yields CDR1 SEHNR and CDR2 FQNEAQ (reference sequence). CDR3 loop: CASTKTGSGANVLTF. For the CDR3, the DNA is TGTGCCAGCACCAAGACAGGTTCCGGGGCCAACGTCCTGACTTTC.

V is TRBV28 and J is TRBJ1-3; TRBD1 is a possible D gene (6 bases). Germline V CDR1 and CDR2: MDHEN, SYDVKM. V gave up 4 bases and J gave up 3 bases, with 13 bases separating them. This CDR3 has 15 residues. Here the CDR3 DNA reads TGTGCCAGCAGTTGGGAACAGGGTCGTGGAAACACCATATATTTT. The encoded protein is CASSWEQGRGNTIYF.

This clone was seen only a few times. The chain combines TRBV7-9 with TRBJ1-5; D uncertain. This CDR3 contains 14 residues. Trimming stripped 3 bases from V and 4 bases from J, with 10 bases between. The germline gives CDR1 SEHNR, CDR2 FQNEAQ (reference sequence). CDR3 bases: TGTGCCAGCAGCTTTGTTGGGAGGAATCAGCCCCAGCATTTT. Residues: CASSFVGRNQPQHF.

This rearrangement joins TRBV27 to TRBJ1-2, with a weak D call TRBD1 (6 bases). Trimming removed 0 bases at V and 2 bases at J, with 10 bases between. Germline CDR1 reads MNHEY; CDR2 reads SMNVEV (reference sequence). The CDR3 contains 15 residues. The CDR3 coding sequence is TGTGCCAGCAGTTTATCGCCGGACAGCAACTATGGCTACACCTTC. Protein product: CASSLSPDSNYGYTF.

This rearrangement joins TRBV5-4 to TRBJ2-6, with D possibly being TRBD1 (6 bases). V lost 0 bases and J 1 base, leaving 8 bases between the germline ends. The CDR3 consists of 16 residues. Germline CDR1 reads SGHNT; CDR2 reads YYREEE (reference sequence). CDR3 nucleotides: TGTGCCAGCAGCTTGGCCGACAGGTCTGGGGCCAACGTCCTGACTTTC. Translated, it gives CASSLADRSGANVLTF. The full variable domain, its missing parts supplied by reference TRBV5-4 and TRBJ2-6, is ETGVTQSPTHLIKTRGQQVTLRCSSQSGHNTVSWYQQALGQGPQFIFQYYREEENGRGNFPPRFSGLQFPNYSSELNVNALELDDSALYLCASSLADRSGANVLTFGAGSRLTVL.

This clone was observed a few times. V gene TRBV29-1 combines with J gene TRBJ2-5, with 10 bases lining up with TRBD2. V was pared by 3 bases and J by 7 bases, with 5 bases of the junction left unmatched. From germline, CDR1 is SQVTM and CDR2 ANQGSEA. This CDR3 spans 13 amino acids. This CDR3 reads CSVEPAGGVTQYF. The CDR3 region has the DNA TGCAGCGTTGAGCCAGCGGGAGGGGTGACCCAGTACTTC.

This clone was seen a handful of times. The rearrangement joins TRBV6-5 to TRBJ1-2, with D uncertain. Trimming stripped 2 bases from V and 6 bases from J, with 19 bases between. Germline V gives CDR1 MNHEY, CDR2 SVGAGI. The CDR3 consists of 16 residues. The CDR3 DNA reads TGTGCCAGCAGTTACGGAAAGAGGACGGCCGGGGATGGCTACACCTTC. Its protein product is CASSYGKRTAGDGYTF.

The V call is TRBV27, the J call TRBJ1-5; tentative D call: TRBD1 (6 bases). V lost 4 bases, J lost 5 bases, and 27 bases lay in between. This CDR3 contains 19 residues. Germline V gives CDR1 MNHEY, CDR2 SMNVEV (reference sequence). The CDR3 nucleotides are TGTGCCAGCAGTTCCCTCCAGGTGGGGGCCCTAGGGGGGGATCAGCCCCAGCATTTT. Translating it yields CASSSLQVGALGGDQPQHF.

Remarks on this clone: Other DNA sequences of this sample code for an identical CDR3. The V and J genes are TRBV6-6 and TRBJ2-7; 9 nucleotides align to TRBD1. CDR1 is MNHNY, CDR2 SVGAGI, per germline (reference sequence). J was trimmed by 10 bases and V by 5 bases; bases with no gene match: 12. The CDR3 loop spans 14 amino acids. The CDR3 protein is CASSLGTGPRDQYF. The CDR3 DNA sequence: TGTGCCAGCAGTCTCGGGACAGGGCCGAGAGACCAGTACTTC.

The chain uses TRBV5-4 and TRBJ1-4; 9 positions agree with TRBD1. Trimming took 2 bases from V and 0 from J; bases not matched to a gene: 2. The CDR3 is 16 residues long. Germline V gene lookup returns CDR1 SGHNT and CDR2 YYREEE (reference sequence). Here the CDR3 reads CASSLDRGTTNEKLFF. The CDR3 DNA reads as TGTGCCAGCAGCTTAGACAGGGGGACAACTAATGAAAAACTGTTTTTT.

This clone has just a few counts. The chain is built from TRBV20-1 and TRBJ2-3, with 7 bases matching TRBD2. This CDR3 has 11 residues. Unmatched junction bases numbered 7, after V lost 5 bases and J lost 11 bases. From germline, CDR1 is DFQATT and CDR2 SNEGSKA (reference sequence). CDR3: CSASSGVGQYF. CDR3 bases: TGCAGTGCTTCAAGCGGGGTGGGGCAGTATTTT.

The CDR3 DNA reads as TGTGCCAGCAGATCGGGCTCTGGAAACACCATATATTTT. Residues: CASRSGSGNTIYF. This chain connects TRBV25-1 to TRBJ1-3; D is unclear. The V end was cut by 6 bases, the J end by 0 bases, with 6 bases between. The length of the CDR3 is 13 residues. The germline V gene has CDR1 MGHDK and CDR2 SYGVNS.

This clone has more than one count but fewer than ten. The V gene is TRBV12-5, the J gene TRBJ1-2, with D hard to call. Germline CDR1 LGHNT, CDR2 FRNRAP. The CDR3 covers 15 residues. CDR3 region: CVAPYPADYNYGYTF. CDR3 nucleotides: TGTGTTGCCCCCTACCCGGCAGACTATAACTATGGCTACACCTTC.

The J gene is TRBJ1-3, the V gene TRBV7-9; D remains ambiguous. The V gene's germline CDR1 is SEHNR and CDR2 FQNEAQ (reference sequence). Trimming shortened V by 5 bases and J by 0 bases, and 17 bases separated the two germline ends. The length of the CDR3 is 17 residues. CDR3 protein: CASSRRRGNLSGNTIYF. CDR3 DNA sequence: TGTGCCAGCAGCCGGCGAAGAGGGAACCTCTCTGGAAACACCATATATTTT.

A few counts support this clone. CDR3 nucleotide sequence: TGTGCCAGCAGTTACTTGTCGACAGGGAATAACTATGGCTACACCTTC. Translation: CASSYLSTGNNYGYTF. The gene calls are TRBV6-5 and TRBJ1-2; 7 bases match TRBD1. Losses at the gene ends were 1 base for V and 1 base for J; bases not matched to a gene: 6. Per germline, CDR1 MNHEY and CDR2 SVGAGI. The CDR3 covers 16 residues.

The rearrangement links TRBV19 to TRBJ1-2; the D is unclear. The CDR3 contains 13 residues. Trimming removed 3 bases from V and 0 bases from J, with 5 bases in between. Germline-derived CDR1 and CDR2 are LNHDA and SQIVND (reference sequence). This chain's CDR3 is CASSIDSNYGYTF. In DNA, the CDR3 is TGTGCCAGTAGTATTGACTCTAACTATGGCTACACCTTC.

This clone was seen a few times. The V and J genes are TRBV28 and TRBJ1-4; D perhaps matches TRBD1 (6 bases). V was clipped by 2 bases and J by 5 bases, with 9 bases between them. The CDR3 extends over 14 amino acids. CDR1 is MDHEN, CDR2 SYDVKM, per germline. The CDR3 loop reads CASSLAQGNEKLFF. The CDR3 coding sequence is TGTGCCAGCAGTTTAGCCCAGGGGAATGAAAAACTGTTTTTT. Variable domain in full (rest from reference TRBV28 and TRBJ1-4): DVKVTQSSRYLVKRTGEKVFLECVQDMDHENMFWYRQDPGLGLRLIYFSYDVKMKEKGDIPEGYSVSREKKERFSLILESASTNQTSMYLCASSLAQGNEKLFFGSGTQLSVL.

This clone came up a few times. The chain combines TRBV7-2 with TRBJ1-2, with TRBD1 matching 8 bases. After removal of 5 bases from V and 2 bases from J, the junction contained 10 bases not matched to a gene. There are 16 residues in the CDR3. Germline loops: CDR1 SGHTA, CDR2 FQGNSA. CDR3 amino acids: CASSLRRTGLNYGYTF. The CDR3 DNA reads TGTGCCAGCAGCCTCCGTCGGACAGGGTTAAACTATGGCTACACCTTC.

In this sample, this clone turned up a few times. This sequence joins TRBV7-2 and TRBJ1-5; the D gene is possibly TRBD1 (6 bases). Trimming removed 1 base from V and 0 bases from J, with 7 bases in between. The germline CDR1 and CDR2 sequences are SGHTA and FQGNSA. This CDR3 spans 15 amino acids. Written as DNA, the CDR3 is TGTGCCAGCAGCTTAGACAGGGTTAGCAATCAGCCCCAGCATTTT. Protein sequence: CASSLDRVSNQPQHF.

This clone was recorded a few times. CDR3 protein: CASSLYSGNEQFF. The CDR3 DNA is TGTGCCAGCAGCTTATATAGCGGGAATGAGCAGTTCTTC. The gene calls are TRBV7-2 and TRBJ2-1, with 7 bases matching TRBD2. The CDR3 loop spans 13 amino acids. Germline assignment: CDR1 SGHTA and CDR2 FQGNSA. With 2 bases clipped from V and 7 bases from J, the junction kept 2 bases outside the gene matches.